The clone carrying this T cell receptor beta chain has a count of ten or more. Its specificity is not known. This sample is part of a study of glioma-infiltrating T cells. Study-level points and caveats: Only very few CDR3 sequences appeared in both tissue and blood.

This CDR3 contains 18 residues. V lost 1 base and J 0 bases, leaving 16 bases between the germline ends. Germline values: CDR1 MGHRA, CDR2 YSYEKL. Using RNA template, CDR3s of TCR alpha and beta were amplified with iRepertoire arm-PCR. TCRdb called the multiplex PCR reads again in MiXCR, with one record for every CDR3 protein. There are fewer than 200,000 distinct CDR3 sequences in the sample; more than 25% occur only once, and 20% to 25% lies in the top ten. The receptor comes from a human donor with low-grade glioma or glioblastoma, undergoing nonglioma brain surgery, or in good health (not recorded which). The source material was glioma tissue, nonneoplastic brain tissue, or PBMCs (not recorded which). The chain links TRBV4-1 to TRBJ2-1; D is perhaps TRBD2 (5 bases). Written as DNA, the CDR3 is TGCGCCAGCAGCCAAGTCCCAGCGGCCACAAGCTCCTACAATGAGCAGTTCTTC. It codes for CASSQVPAATSSYNEQFF.